Shown below are 14 T cell receptor beta chains from a single sample sequenced in a study of T cells in Graves' hyperthyroidism and ophthalmopathy. The TCR beta CDR3 regions underwent amplification using RNA transcripts as the source. First-round RT-PCR targeting the TCR CDR3 was performed with the HTBI primer set. TCRdb re-called the multiplex PCR reads with MiXCR, one entry per CDR3 protein. Here the sample spans 450,000 to 600,000 distinct CDR3 sequences, about 14% being singletons. Material: blood. The receptor set was obtained from a woman in her forties with Graves' hyperthyroidism.

The J gene is TRBJ2-1, the V gene TRBV14, with D hard to call. The CDR3 has 15 amino acids. V was shortened by 2 bases and J by 4 bases, with 12 bases between the two germline ends. From germline, CDR1 is SGHDN and CDR2 FVKESK. CDR3 sequence: CASSQSTVTYNEQFF. Here the CDR3 DNA reads TGTGCCAGCAGCCAATCAACTGTTACTTACAATGAGCAGTTCTTC.

The chain carries TRBV7-9 and TRBJ2-5; D might be TRBD1 (6 bases). V lost 3 bases and J lost 5, with 13 bases in between. In germline, CDR1 is SEHNR, CDR2 FQNEAQ (reference sequence). The CDR3 extends over 14 amino acids. The CDR3 protein is CASSFRTVEETQYF. The CDR3 nucleotides are TGTGCCAGCAGCTTTAGGACAGTGGAGGAGACCCAGTACTTC. Combining the CDR3 with reference TRBV7-9 and TRBJ2-5 gives the whole variable domain DTGVSQNPRHKITKRGQNVTFRCDPISEHNRLYWYRQTLGQGPEFLTYFQNEAQLEKSRLLSDRFSAERPKGSFSTLEIQRTEQGDSAMYLCASSFRTVEETQYFGPGTRLLVL.

This clonotype was observed a few times. CDR3 region: CASNGLAGAETQYF. The CDR3 region has the DNA TGTGCCAGCAACGGACTAGCGGGAGCAGAGACCCAGTACTTC. The rearrangement links TRBV5-5 to TRBJ2-5, with 13 bases lining up with TRBD2. The length of the CDR3 is 14 residues. With 6 bases clipped from V and 4 bases from J, the junction kept 3 bases outside the gene matches. The germline CDR1 and CDR2 sequences are SGHKS and YYEKEE (reference sequence).

This clonotype appeared a few times. In nucleotides, the CDR3 is TGTGCCAGCAGCTTCCCTAGCGGGATTCAAGAGACCCAGTACTTC. Translation gives CASSFPSGIQETQYF. J is TRBJ2-5 and V is TRBV5-6; 9 positions match TRBD2. Trimming cost V 2 bases and J 2 bases; bases outside gene matches: 4. This CDR3 contains 15 residues. Germline V gene data show CDR1 as SGHDT and CDR2 as YYEEEE. The entire variable domain, with the rest obtained from reference TRBV5-6 and TRBJ2-5, is as follows: DAGVTQSPTHLIKTRGQQVTLRCSPKSGHDTVSWYQQALGQGPQFIFQYYEEEERQRGNFPDRFSGHQFPNYSSELNVNALLLGDSALYLCASSFPSGIQETQYFGPGTRLLVL.

This clonotype was recorded many times. The junction departs from the called germline gene at one end, perhaps through a read error. The chain couples TRBV3-1 to TRBJ1-1; D is possibly TRBD1 (5 bases). Looked up from germline, CDR1 is LGHDT and CDR2 is YNNKEL (reference sequence). This CDR3 spans 16 amino acids. CDR3 region: CAGSQEKGRGNTEAFF. The CDR3 DNA follows: TGTGCCGGCAGCCAAGAAAAGGGGCGAGGGAACACTGAAGCTTTCTTT.

This clonotype was observed at least ten times. J is TRBJ2-7 and V is TRBV6-6; TRBD1 matches 9 bases. CDR3 size: 15 residues. The V gene's germline CDR1 is MNHNY and CDR2 SVGAGI (reference sequence). V shed 2 bases, J shed 5 bases, and the junction held 7 bases outside the gene matches. DNA of the CDR3: TGTGCCAGCAGTTACAGGGGACAGGGAGGGGACGAGCAGTACTTC. Amino acids: CASSYRGQGGDEQYF.

In its sample, this clonotype was seen many times. J is TRBJ2-7 and V is TRBV10-3, with D uncertain. The CDR3 consists of 15 residues. Germline V lookup: CDR1 ENHRY, CDR2 SYGVKD. V was pared by 2 bases and J by 2 bases, with 13 bases between. This CDR3 is CAISEGRELAYEQYF. CDR3 bases: TGTGCCATCAGTGAGGGACGAGAACTGGCCTACGAGCAGTACTTC.

This sequence joins TRBV7-9 and TRBJ2-2, with D maybe TRBD1 (6 bases). Per germline, CDR1 SEHNR and CDR2 FQNEAQ (reference sequence). V gave up 5 bases and J gave up 2 bases, with 30 bases separating them. The CDR3 length is 21 residues. CDR3 region: CASSHPVISTNQGGNTGELFF. CDR3 in DNA: TGTGCCAGCAGCCACCCGGTAATCTCGACAAACCAAGGGGGAAACACCGGGGAGCTGTTTTTT.

The gene calls are TRBV7-3 and TRBJ2-3; 10 bases line up with TRBD2. The length of the CDR3 is 16 residues. Trimming cost V 2 bases and J 6 bases; bases outside gene matches: 8. CDR1 and CDR2 (germline): SGHTA, FQGTGA. CDR3 amino acids: CASSLGPSGGSDTQYF. The CDR3 DNA reads as TGTGCCAGCAGCTTAGGGCCTAGCGGGGGCTCGGATACGCAGTATTTT.

Many counts were recorded for this clonotype. The V and J genes are TRBV28 and TRBJ2-7, with D possibly being TRBD2 (6 bases). V lost 4 bases, J lost 6 bases, and 13 bases lay in between. CDR3 length: 13 residues. Germline V gene lookup returns CDR1 MDHEN and CDR2 SYDVKM. The CDR3 here is CASSSGTDGEQYF. The CDR3 region has the DNA TGTGCCAGCAGTTCCGGGACTGACGGCGAGCAGTACTTC.

The sample holds many counts of this clonotype. The genes are TRBV3-1 and TRBJ1-5; D is perhaps TRBD1 (6 bases). The CDR3 runs 17 residues. Germline CDR1 is LGHDT and CDR2 is YNNKEL (reference sequence). Trimming pared 0 bases from V and 7 bases from J, leaving 19 bases between. CDR3 nucleotide sequence: TGTGCCAGCAGCCAAGATTATCACAGGGACGGGGAACAGCCCCAGCATTTT. Residues: CASSQDYHRDGEQPQHF.

J is TRBJ2-7 and V is TRBV28; D is uncertain. V dropped 5 bases and J dropped 5 bases, with 13 bases sitting between them. Germline CDR1 reads MDHEN; CDR2 reads SYDVKM. The CDR3 loop spans 13 amino acids. CDR3 loop: CASSPSQVNEQYF. The CDR3 DNA sequence: TGTGCCAGCAGTCCCTCCCAGGTCAACGAGCAGTACTTC.

This clonotype was seen a few times. One end of the junction does not line up with germline, which may come from a read error. V gene TRBV5-1 combines with J gene TRBJ2-2; D ambiguous. This CDR3 contains 14 residues. Looked up from germline, CDR1 is SGHRS and CDR2 is YFSETQ. CDR3 coding DNA: TGTGCCAGCAGTTTAGCATCGAACACCGGGGAGCTGTTTTTT. Amino acids: CASSLASNTGELFF.

This clonotype was seen only a few times. The J gene is TRBJ2-7, the V gene TRBV5-1; weak D call: TRBD1 (6 bases). V shed 0 bases and J shed 0 bases, with 10 bases lying between them. The CDR3 has 15 residues. Germline CDR1 reads SGHRS; CDR2 reads YFSETQ. The CDR3 region has the DNA TGCGCCAGCAGCTTGGGGTTGGGGGCCTCCTACGAGCAGTACTTC. Amino acids: CASSLGLGASYEQYF. The full variable domain, with the rest looked up from reference TRBV5-1 and TRBJ2-7, is KAGVTQTPRYLIKTRGQQVTLSCSPISGHRSVSWYQQTPGQGLQFLFEYFSETQRNKGNFPGRFSGRQFSNSRSEMNVSTLELGDSALYLCASSLGLGASYEQYFGPGTRLTVT.